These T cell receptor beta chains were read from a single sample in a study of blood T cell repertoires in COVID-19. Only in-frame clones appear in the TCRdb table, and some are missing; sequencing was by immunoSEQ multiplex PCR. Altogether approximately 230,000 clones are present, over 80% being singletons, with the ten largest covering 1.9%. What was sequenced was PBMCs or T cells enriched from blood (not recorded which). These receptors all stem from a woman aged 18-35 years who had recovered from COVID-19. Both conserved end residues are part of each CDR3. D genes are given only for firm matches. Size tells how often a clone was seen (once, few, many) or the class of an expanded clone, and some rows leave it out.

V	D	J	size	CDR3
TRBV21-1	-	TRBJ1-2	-	CASSKVSFYGYTF
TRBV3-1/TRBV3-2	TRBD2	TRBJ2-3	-	CASSRRTSGRSDTQYF
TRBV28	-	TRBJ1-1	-	CASSFGREAFF
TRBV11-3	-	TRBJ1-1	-	CASSLVGGNTEAFF
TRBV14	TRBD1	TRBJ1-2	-	CASSHQTGGGGYTF
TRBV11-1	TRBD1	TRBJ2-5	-	CASSLAGGLETQYF
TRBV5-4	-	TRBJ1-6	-	CASRPGGAPSINSPLHF
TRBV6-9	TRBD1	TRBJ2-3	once	CASNQGQARTDTQYF
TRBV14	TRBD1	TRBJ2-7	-	CASSRDRDRSSYEQYF
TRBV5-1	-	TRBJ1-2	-	CASSLGFGAFYGYTF
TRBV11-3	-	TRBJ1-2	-	CASSLGLPGGYGYTF
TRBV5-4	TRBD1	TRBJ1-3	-	CASSLAGQAGNTIYF
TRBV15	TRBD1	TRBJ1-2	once	CATSRDPGRGLGYTF
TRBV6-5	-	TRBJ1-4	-	CASARGRANEKLFF
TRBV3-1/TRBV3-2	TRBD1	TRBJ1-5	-	CARSRTGFNQPQHF
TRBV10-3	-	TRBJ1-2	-	CAISESSGDYGYTF
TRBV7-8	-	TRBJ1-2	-	CASSLASTVPYGYTF
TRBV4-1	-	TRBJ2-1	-	CASSQAHTAPNEQFF
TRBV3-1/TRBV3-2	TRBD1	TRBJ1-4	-	CASSPQGGYEKLFF
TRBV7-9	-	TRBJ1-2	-	CASSSLIGYGYTF
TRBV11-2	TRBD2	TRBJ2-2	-	CASSAYGLAGDTGELFF
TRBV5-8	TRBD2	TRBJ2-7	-	CASREPGLAAYEQYF
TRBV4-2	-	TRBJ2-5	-	CASSQDGGFLRGLVETQYF
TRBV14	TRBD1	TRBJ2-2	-	CASSPTGGGGELFF
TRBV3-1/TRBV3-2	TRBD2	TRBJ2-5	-	CASRLAGLQETQYF
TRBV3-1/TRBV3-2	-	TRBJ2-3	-	CASSLSGPSTDTQYF
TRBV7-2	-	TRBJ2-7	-	CASSSRFGGYEQYF
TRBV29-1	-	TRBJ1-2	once	CSVEDARGRGGYTF
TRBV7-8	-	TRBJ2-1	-	CASSPKTSDEQFF
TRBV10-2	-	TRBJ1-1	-	CASSEGYGAELAFF
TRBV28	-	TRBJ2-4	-	CASSSLGLPVAKNIQYF